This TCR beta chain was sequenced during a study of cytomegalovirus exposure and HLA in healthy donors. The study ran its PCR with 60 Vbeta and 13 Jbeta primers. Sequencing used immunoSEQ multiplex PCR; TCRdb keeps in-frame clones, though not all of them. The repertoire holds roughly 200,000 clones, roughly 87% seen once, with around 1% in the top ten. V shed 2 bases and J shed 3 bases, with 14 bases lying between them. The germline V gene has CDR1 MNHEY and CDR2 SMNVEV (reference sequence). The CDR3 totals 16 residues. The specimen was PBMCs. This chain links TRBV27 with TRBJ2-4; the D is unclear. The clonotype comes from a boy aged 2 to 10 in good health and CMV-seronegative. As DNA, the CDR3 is TGTGCCAGCAGTTTAATTAGCACGGTTGACAAAAACATTCAGTACTTC. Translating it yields CASSLISTVDKNIQYF.